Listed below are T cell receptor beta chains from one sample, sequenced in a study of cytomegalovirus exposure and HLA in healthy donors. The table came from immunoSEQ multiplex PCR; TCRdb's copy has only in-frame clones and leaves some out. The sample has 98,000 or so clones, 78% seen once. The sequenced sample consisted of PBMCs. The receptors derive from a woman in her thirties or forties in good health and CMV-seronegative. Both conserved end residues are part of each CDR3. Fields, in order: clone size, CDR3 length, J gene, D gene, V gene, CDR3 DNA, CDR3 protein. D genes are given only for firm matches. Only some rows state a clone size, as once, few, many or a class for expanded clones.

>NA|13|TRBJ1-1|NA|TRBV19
TGTGCCAGTAGTACCTCGGGGAGGACTGAAGCTTTCTTT
CASSTSGRTEAFF
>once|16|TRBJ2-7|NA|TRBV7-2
TGTGCCAGCAGCTCCAAGGCCCGGACAGAAGGCTACGAGCAGTACTTC
CASSSKARTEGYEQYF
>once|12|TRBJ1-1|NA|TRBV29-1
TGCAGCTTCCAAGACGGGGGCACTGAAGCTTTCTTT
CSFQDGGTEAFF
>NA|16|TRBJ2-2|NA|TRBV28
TGTGCCAGCAGTCCCGGAGGACTATCGAACACCGGGGAGCTGTTTTTT
CASSPGGLSNTGELFF
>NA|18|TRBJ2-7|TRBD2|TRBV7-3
TGTGCCAGCAGCTTAAGAGGCGGGGGACTAGCGGGTTTATACGAGCAGTACTTC
CASSLRGGGLAGLYEQYF
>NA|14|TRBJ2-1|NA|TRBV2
TGTGCCAGCAGTGTCGCGGGATTTTACAATGAGCAGTTCTTC
CASSVAGFYNEQFF
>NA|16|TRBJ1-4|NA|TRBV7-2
TGTGCCAGCAGCACTCATCGCCGGGGAGCTAATGAAAAACTGTTTTTT
CASSTHRRGANEKLFF
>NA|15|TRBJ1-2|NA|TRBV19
TGTGCCAGTAGCCGGAGGGCAGGCTTGGGGTATGGCTACACCTTC
CASSRRAGLGYGYTF
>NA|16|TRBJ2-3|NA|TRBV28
TGTGCCAGCAGTTTCTACACCCCGACTCGCACAGATACGCAGTATTTT
CASSFYTPTRTDTQYF
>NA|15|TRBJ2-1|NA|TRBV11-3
TGTGCCAGCAGCGCGACGGGACTCGCATACAATGAGCAGTTCTTC
CASSATGLAYNEQFF
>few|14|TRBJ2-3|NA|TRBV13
TGTGCCAGCAGCTCAACGTCCGGGGCGGGGACGCAGTATTTT
CASSSTSGAGTQYF
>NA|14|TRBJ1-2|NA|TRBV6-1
TGTGCCAGCAGTGAGGAGGGCGAAGGGTATGGCTACACCTTC
CASSEEGEGYGYTF
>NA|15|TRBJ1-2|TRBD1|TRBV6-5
TGTGCCAGCACTCCGGACAGGGGGAGAGGTTATGGCTACACCTTC
CASTPDRGRGYGYTF
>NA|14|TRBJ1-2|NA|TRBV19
TGTGCCAGTACGGAGGTTTTGGCGTTCTATGGCTACACCTTC
CASTEVLAFYGYTF
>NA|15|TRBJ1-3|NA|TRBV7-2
TGTGCCAGCAGCTTGGGCTTTCGCTCTGGAAACACCATATATTTT
CASSLGFRSGNTIYF
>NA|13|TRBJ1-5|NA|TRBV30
TGTGCCTGGAGTGTAGGGGGCAATCAGCCCCAGCATTTT
CAWSVGGNQPQHF
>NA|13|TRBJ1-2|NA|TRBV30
TGTGCCTGGAGTGTTTCCACAGACTATGGCTACACCTTC
CAWSVSTDYGYTF
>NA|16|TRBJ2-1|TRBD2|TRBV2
TGTGCCAGCATGGGGGGATTAGCGGGATCCTACAATGAGCAGTTCTTC
CASMGGLAGSYNEQFF
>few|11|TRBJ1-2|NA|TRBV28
TGTGCCAGCAGTTCGGACTATGGCTACACCTTC
CASSSDYGYTF
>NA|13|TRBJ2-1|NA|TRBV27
TGTGCCAGCAGTCTAAGAGGGCGGGCTGAGCAGTTCTTC
CASSLRGRAEQFF
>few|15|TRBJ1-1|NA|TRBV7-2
TGTGCCAGCAGCCCCCAACAGGGACGTTTAACTGAAGCTTTCTTT
CASSPQQGRLTEAFF
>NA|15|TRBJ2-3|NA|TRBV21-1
TGTGCCAGCATCCAAAGTCCTAGCGGCACAGATACGCAGTATTTT
CASIQSPSGTDTQYF
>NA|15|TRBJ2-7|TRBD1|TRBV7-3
TGTGCCAGCAGCTTAAAGCCGGGACAGGGCTACGAGCAGTACTTC
CASSLKPGQGYEQYF
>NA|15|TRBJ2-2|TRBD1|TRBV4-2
TGTGCCAGCAGCCCGGGACAGCTTAACACCGGGGAGCTGTTTTTT
CASSPGQLNTGELFF
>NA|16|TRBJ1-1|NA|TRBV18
TGTGCCAGCTCCCCGTGGGAGGCAGGGAAGAACACTGAAGCTTTCTTT
CASSPWEAGKNTEAFF
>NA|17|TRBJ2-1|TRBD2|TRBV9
TGTGCCAGCAGCGTGGGACTAGCGGGAGGCCTCTACAATGAGCAGTTCTTC
CASSVGLAGGLYNEQFF
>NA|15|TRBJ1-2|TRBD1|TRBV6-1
TGTGCCAGCAGACCCAGACAGGGGGCGTCCTATGGCTACACCTTC
CASRPRQGASYGYTF
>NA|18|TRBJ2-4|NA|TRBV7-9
TGTTCCAGCAGCTTAGCGTGGGCCGGTGAGCTAGCCAAAAACATTCAGTACTTC
CSSSLAWAGELAKNIQYF
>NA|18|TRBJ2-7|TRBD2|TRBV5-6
TGTGCCAGCAGCGATGTGACTAGCGGGAGGTTCAGCTCCTACGAGCAGTACTTC
CASSDVTSGRFSSYEQYF